The sequence of this T cell receptor (beta chain) was determined in a study of T cells after yellow fever vaccination. Across the whole study: Low-cell-number fractions underwent preparation using SMART-Seq v4 Ultra Low Input.

Germline-derived CDR1 and CDR2 are DFQATT and SNEGSKA (reference sequence). The CDR3 is 11 residues long. V was cut by 5 bases and J by 1 base, with 5 bases left in between. TCRdb re-called the 5' RACE reads with MiXCR, one entry per CDR3 protein. The sample comprises roughly 340,000 distinct CDR3 sequences, about 9.5% of which are singletons, and under 20% rests with the top ten. There are a few counts of this clonotype. The material sequenced was PBMCs, taken on the day of the first yellow fever vaccination. The TCR comes from a man between 18 and 35 years old who received the YFV17D yellow fever vaccine. The chain uses TRBV20-1 and TRBJ2-5; D not resolved. The CDR3: CSAPTQETQYF. DNA for the CDR3: TGCAGTGCTCCCACCCAAGAGACCCAGTACTTC.